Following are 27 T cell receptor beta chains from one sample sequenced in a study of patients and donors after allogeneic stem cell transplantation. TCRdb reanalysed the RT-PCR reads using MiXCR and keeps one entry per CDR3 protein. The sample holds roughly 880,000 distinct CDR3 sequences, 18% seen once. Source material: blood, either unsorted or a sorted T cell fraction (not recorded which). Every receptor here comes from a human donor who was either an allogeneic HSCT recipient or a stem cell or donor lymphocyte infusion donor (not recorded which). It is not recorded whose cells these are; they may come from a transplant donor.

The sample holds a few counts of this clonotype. For the CDR3, the DNA is TGCGCCAGCAGCCAAGACCCCGGGACTAGCGCACCTTACGAGCAGTACTTC. This encodes CASSQDPGTSAPYEQYF. The chain has TRBV4-1 and TRBJ2-7; 10 bases line up with TRBD2. Germline V CDR1 and CDR2: MGHRA, YSYEKL. Germline trimming cut 0 bases from V and 4 bases from J; bases unmatched to any gene: 9. The CDR3 runs to 17 residues.

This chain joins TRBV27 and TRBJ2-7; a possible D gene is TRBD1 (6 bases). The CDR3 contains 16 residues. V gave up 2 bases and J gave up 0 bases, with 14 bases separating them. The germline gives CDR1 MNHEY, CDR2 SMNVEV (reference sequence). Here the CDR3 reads CASSLGGQPLSYEQYF. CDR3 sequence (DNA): TGTGCCAGCAGTTTAGGCGGACAGCCTCTCTCCTACGAGCAGTACTTC.

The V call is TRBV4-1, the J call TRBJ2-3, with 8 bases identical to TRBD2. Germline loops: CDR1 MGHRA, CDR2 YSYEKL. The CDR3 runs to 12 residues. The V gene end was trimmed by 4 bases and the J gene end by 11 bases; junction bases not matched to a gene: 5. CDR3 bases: TGCGCCAGCAGCCCATTAGCGGGAATGCAGTATTTT. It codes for CASSPLAGMQYF.

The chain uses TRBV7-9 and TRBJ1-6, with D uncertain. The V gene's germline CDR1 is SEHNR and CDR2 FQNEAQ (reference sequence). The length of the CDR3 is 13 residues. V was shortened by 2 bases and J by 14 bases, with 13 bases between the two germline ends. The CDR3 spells CASSLLRDSALHF. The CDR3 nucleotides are TGTGCCAGCAGCTTATTGAGGGATTCGGCCCTCCACTTT.

CDR3 amino acids: CASSTPGNYGYTF. The CDR3 nucleotides are TGTGCCAGCAGCACCCCCGGGAACTATGGCTACACCTTC. This chain joins TRBV9 and TRBJ1-2; no definite D call. Germline CDR1 is SGDLS and CDR2 is YYNGEE. The CDR3 runs to 13 residues. V dropped 4 bases and J dropped 2 bases, with 9 bases sitting between them.

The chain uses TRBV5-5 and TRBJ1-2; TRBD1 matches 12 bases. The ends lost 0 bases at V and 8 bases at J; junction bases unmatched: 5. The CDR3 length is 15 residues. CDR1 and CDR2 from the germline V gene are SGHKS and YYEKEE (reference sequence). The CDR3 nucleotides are TGTGCCAGCAGCTTGGCGGGACAGGGGGCGGGAGGCTACACCTTC. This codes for CASSLAGQGAGGYTF.

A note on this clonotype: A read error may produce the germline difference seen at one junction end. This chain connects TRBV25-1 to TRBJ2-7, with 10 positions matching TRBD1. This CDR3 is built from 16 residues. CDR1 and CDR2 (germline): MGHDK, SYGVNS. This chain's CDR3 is CASRPGQGTNSYDQYF. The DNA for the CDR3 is TGTGCCAGCAGACCGGGACAGGGGACGAACTCCTACGATCAGTACTTC.

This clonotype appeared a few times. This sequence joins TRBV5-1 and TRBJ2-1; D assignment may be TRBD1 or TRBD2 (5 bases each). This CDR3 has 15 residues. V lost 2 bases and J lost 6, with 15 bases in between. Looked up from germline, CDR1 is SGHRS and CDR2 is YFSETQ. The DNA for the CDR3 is TGCGCCAGCAGCTTACCGGGACCCAGCGGCAATGAGCAGTTCTTC. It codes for CASSLPGPSGNEQFF.

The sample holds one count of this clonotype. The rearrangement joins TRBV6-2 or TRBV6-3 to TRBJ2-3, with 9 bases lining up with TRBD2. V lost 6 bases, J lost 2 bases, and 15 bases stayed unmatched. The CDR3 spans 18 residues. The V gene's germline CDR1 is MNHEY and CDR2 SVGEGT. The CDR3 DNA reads TGTGCCAGCAGGACCCAATTAGAGGAGCGGGGGGCCACAGATACGCAGTATTTT. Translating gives CASRTQLEERGATDTQYF.

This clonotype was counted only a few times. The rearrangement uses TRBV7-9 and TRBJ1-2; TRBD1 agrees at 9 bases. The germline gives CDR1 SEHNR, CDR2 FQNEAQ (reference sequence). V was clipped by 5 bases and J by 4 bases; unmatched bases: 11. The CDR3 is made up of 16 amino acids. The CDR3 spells CASSQSLRDRAYGYTF. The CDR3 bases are TGTGCCAGCAGCCAATCTTTACGGGACAGGGCCTATGGCTACACCTTC.

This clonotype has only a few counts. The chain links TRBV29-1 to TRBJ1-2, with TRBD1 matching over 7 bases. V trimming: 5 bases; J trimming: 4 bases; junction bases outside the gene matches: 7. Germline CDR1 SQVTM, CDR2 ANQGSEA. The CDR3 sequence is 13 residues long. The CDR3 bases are TGCAGCGTTTGGACAGGTGTTTTCTATGGCTACACCTTC. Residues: CSVWTGVFYGYTF.

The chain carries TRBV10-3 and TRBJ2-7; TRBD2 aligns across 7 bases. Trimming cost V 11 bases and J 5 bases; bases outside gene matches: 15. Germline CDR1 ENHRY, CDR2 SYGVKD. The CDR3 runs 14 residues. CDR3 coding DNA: TGTGCCGTGAGCGTCAGAGCGGGATCAAACGAGCAGTACTTC. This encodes CAVSVRAGSNEQYF.

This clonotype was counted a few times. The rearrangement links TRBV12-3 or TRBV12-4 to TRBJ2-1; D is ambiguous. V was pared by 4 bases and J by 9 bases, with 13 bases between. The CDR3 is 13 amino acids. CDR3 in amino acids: CASSWSSTGEQFF. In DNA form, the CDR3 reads TGTGCCAGCAGTTGGTCTTCCACCGGTGAGCAGTTCTTC.

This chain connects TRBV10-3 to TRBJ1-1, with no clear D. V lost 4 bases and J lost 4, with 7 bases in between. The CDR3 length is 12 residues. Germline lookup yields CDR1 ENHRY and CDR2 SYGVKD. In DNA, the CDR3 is TGTGCCATCAGTGGTTGGGGCACTGAAGCTTTCTTT. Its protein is CAISGWGTEAFF.

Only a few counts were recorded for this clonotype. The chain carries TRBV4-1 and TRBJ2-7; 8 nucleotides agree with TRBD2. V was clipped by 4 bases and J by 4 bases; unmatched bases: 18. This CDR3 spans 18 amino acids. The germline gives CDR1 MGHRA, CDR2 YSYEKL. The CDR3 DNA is TGCGCCAGCAGCCCCCAAGTGGCGGGAGGCACTGCTCCTTACGAGCAGTACTTC. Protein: CASSPQVAGGTAPYEQYF.

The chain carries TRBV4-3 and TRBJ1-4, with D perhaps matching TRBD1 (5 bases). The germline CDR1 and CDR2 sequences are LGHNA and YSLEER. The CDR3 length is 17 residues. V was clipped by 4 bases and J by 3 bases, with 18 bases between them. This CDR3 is CASSPVSAGISNEKLFF. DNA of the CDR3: TGCGCCAGCAGCCCCGTAAGCGCAGGGATATCTAATGAAAAACTGTTTTTT.

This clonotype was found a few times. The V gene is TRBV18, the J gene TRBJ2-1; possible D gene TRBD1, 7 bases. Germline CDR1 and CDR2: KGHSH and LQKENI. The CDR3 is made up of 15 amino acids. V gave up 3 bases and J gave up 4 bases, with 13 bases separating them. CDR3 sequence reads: CASSPQGGVYNEQFF. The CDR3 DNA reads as TGTGCCAGCTCACCGCAGGGGGGCGTATACAATGAGCAGTTCTTC.

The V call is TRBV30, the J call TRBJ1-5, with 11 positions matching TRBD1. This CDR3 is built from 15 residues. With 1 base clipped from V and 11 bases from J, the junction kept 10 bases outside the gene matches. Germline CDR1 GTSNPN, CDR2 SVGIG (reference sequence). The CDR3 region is CAWSAGQGDLWAQHF. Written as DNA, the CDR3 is TGTGCCTGGAGTGCGGGACAGGGGGATTTGTGGGCCCAGCATTTT.

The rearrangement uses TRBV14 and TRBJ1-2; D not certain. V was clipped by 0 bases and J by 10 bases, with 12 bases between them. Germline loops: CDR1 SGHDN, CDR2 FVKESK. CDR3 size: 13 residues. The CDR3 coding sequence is TGTGCCAGCAGCCAAGATCGGCAGCTTGTCTACACCTTC. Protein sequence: CASSQDRQLVYTF.

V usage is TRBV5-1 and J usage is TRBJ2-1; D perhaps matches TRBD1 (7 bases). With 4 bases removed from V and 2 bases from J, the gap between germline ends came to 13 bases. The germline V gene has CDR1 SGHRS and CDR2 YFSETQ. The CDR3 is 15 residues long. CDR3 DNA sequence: TGCGCCAGCAGCCCCGGCGGGACAGCCTACAATGAGCAGTTCTTC. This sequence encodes CASSPGGTAYNEQFF. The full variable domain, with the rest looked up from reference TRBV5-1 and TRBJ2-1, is KAGVTQTPRYLIKTRGQQVTLSCSPISGHRSVSWYQQTPGQGLQFLFEYFSETQRNKGNFPGRFSGRQFSNSRSEMNVSTLELGDSALYLCASSPGGTAYNEQFFGPGTRLTVL.

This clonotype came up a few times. DNA for the CDR3: TGTGCCAGCAGACAACAGGGGGCTAACTATGGCTACACCTTC. Residues: CASRQQGANYGYTF. This chain joins TRBV3-1 and TRBJ1-2; 8 bases agree with TRBD1. V was pared by 6 bases and J by 0 bases, with 3 bases of the junction left unmatched. The CDR3 sequence is 14 residues long. From germline, CDR1 is LGHDT and CDR2 YNNKEL (reference sequence).

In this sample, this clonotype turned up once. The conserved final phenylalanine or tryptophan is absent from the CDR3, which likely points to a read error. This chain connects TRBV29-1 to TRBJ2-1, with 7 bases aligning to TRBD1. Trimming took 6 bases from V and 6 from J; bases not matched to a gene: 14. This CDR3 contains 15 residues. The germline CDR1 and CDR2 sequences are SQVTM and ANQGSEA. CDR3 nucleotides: TGCAGCGTCCTCTCGGGCAGGGGGTATCCCAATGAGCAGTTCTTA. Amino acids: CSVLSGRGYPNEQFL.

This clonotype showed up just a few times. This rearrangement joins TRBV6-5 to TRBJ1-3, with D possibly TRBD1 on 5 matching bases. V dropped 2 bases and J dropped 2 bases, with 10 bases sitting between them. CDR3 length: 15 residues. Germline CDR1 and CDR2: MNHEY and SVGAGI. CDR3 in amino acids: CASSYLGRAGNTIYF. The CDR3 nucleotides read TGTGCCAGCAGTTACCTGGGCAGGGCTGGAAACACCATATATTTT.

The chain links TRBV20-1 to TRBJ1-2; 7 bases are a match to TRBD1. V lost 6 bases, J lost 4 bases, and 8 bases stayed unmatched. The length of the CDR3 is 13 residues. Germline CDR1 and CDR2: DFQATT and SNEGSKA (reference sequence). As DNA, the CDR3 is TGCAGTGCATGGGGACAGAACCTCTATGGCTACACCTTC. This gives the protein CSAWGQNLYGYTF.

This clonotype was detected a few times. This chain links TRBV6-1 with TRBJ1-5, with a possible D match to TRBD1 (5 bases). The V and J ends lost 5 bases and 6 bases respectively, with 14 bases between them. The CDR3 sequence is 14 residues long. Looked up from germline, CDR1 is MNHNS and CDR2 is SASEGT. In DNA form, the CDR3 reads TGTGCCAGCAGTAACGGGGGGGTAGGTCAGCCCCAGCATTTT. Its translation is CASSNGGVGQPQHF.

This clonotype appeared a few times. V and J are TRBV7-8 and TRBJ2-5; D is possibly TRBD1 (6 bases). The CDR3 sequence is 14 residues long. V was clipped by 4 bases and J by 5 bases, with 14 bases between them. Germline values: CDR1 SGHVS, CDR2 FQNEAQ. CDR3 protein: CASSYEQGYETQYF. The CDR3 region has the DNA TGTGCCAGCAGCTACGAACAGGGATACGAGACCCAGTACTTC.

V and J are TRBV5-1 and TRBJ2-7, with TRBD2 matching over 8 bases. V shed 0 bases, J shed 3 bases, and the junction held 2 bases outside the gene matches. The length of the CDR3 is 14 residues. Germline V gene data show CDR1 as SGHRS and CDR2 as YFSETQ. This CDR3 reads CASSLVGRGYEQYF. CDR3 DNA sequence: TGCGCCAGCAGCTTGGTCGGGAGGGGCTACGAGCAGTACTTC.